The 25 T cell receptor beta chains listed next were all sequenced from one sample in a study of shared clonotypes between healthy human individuals. TCRdb's copy holds only in-frame clones and misses some; the assay was immunoSEQ multiplex PCR. The sample holds roughly 1,000,000 clones; 75% to 85% are singletons and the top ten take approximately 0.56%. Source material: memory CD4+ T cells from PBMCs. Described subset: CD45RA-negative fraction. All receptors derive from a man younger than 35 in good health. Some clones in this sample may be carry-over from other donors' samples.

V is TRBV4-3 and J is TRBJ1-5; 10 nucleotides line up with TRBD1. The V and J ends lost 0 bases and 11 bases, in that order; junction bases with no gene match: 10. The CDR3 is 16 amino acids. CDR1 LGHNA and CDR2 YSLEER come from the germline V gene. The CDR3 loop reads CASSQDLGTGVSAQHF. Written as DNA, the CDR3 is TGCGCCAGCAGCCAAGATCTTGGGACAGGGGTCTCGGCCCAGCATTTT.

The V call is TRBV28, the J call TRBJ2-7; D not certain. The CDR3 contains 18 residues. Trimming pared 1 base from V and 0 bases from J, leaving 19 bases between. The V gene's germline CDR1 is MDHEN and CDR2 SYDVKM. The CDR3 bases are TGTGCCAGCAGTTTATTGGGTGGGCAGAGCCGATCCTCCTACGAGCAGTACTTC. Translated, it gives CASSLLGGQSRSSYEQYF.

The rearrangement joins TRBV10-3 to TRBJ2-6, with D possibly being TRBD2 (5 bases). CDR3 length: 16 residues. From germline, CDR1 is ENHRY and CDR2 SYGVKD. V lost 2 bases and J lost 3, with 11 bases in between. CDR3 protein: CAISERREVGANVLTF. CDR3 bases: TGTGCCATCAGTGAGCGTCGGGAAGTTGGGGCCAACGTCCTGACTTTC.

The chain employs TRBV4-1 and TRBJ1-3; D remains unclear. There are 15 residues in the CDR3. From germline, CDR1 is MGHRA and CDR2 YSYEKL. V lost 1 base, J lost 2 bases, and 9 bases lay in between. For the CDR3, the DNA is TGCGCCAGCAGCCAAGCTACCTTTGCTGGAAACACCATATATTTT. It yields the protein CASSQATFAGNTIYF.

As regards this clone: Other DNA sequences in this specimen translate into the identical CDR3. The V gene is TRBV7-9, the J gene TRBJ2-5; D is undetermined. Looked up from germline, CDR1 is SEHNR and CDR2 is FQNEAQ (reference sequence). This CDR3 spans 14 amino acids. V was pared by 1 base and J by 1 base, with 7 bases between. The CDR3 is CASSLGLAQETQYF. CDR3 nucleotide sequence: TGTGCCAGCAGCTTAGGCCTGGCCCAAGAGACCCAGTACTTC.

This clone showed up just once. The gene calls are TRBV2 and TRBJ1-5; D uncertain. Deletions cut 9 bases from V and 0 bases from J, with 12 bases between. Per the germline V gene, CDR1 is SNHLY and CDR2 is FYNNEI. The CDR3 loop spans 14 amino acids. The CDR3 loop reads CASKAEVSNQPQHF. CDR3 in DNA: TGTGCCAGTAAAGCAGAGGTTAGCAATCAGCCCCAGCATTTT.

The chain uses TRBV30 and TRBJ2-5; D may be TRBD1 or TRBD2 (5 bases each). Gene TRBJ2-7 matches the end of the DNA better, so the J call may be wrong. The CDR3 is 12 amino acids. CDR1 GTSNPN and CDR2 SVGIG come from the germline V gene (reference sequence). CDR3 bases: TGTGCCTGGAATTGGGGGTCCTACGAGCAGTACTTC. As protein: CAWNWGSYEQYF.

The genes are TRBV5-4 and TRBJ2-7; possibly TRBD2 for D (6 bases). Germline CDR1 is SGHNT and CDR2 is YYREEE (reference sequence). V lost 4 bases, J lost 5 bases, and 31 bases lay in between. The CDR3 has 19 amino acids. CDR3 bases: TGTGCCAGCAGCCCAGCCACCTCCCGGGGCACCGGAGGGGAGAACGAGCAGTACTTC. Translating it yields CASSPATSRGTGGENEQYF.

This clone was counted between two and nine times. The V and J genes are TRBV27 and TRBJ1-2; the match to TRBD1 covers 7 bases. J gave up 8 bases and V 6 bases, and 9 bases lay outside the gene matches. Germline V gene lookup returns CDR1 MNHEY and CDR2 SMNVEV (reference sequence). This CDR3 has 13 amino acids. CDR3 in amino acids: CASRSAGGVGYTF. The CDR3 DNA follows: TGTGCCAGCAGGTCAGCAGGGGGAGTCGGCTACACCTTC.

The J gene is TRBJ2-5, the V gene TRBV7-9; D unresolved. Trimming pared 0 bases from V and 1 base from J, leaving 6 bases between. Per the germline V gene, CDR1 is SEHNR and CDR2 is FQNEAQ (reference sequence). This CDR3 is 14 amino acids long. CDR3 DNA: TGTGCCAGCAGCTTAGCGGTTACCCAAGAGACCCAGTACTTC. Protein: CASSLAVTQETQYF. Together with reference TRBV7-9 and TRBJ2-5, the CDR3 gives the full variable domain: DTGVSQNPRHKITKRGQNVTFRCDPISEHNRLYWYRQTLGQGPEFLTYFQNEAQLEKSRLLSDRFSAERPKGSFSTLEIQRTEQGDSAMYLCASSLAVTQETQYFGPGTRLLVL.

V gene TRBV7-2 combines with J gene TRBJ1-1; 12 nucleotides match TRBD1. The germline V gene has CDR1 SGHTA and CDR2 FQGNSA. The CDR3 has 17 amino acids. V lost 1 base and J lost 3; bases outside the gene matches: 6. CDR3 amino acids: CASSLGGTGGKHTEAFF. The CDR3 coding sequence is TGTGCCAGCAGCTTAGGTGGGACAGGGGGCAAACACACTGAAGCTTTCTTT.

The rearrangement joins TRBV27 to TRBJ2-1, with 8 bases lining up with TRBD2. The CDR3 has 15 residues. V gave up 8 bases and J gave up 5 bases; unmatched junction bases: 11. Germline V gene sequence: CDR1 MNHEY, CDR2 SMNVEV (reference sequence). CDR3 in amino acids: CASHRGAGGNNEQFF. The CDR3 DNA reads TGTGCCAGCCACCGGGGGGCGGGAGGTAACAATGAGCAGTTCTTC.

V and J are TRBV5-8 and TRBJ1-1, with no clear D. Germline V gene data show CDR1 as SGHTS and CDR2 as YDEGEE. This CDR3 region has 12 residues. The ends were cut back, 1 base at V and 10 bases at J, with 11 bases in the middle. In DNA, the CDR3 is TGTGCCAGCAGCTTGTCCCGGCAGTCAGCTTTCTTT. This sequence encodes CASSLSRQSAFF. The full variable domain, in which reference TRBV5-8 and TRBJ1-1 provide the parts outside the CDR3, is EAGVTQSPTHLIKTRGQQATLRCSPISGHTSVYWYQQALGLGLQFLLWYDEGEERNRGNFPPRFSGRQFPNYSSELNVNALELEDSALYLCASSLSRQSAFFGQGTRLTVV.

V usage is TRBV9 and J usage is TRBJ1-1; the D gene is possibly TRBD1 (5 bases). The CDR3 is made up of 16 amino acids. The germline CDR1 and CDR2 sequences are SGDLS and YYNGEE. Trimming pared 4 bases from V and 2 bases from J, leaving 18 bases between. The CDR3 DNA follows: TGTGCCAGCAGCTTCGGACGGACAAGCCCTAACACTGAAGCTTTCTTT. As protein: CASSFGRTSPNTEAFF.

The CDR3 loop is CASSEGAYSNQPQHF. CDR3 coding DNA: TGCGCCAGCAGCGAGGGCGCCTATAGCAATCAGCCCCAGCATTTT. The chain links TRBV5-1 to TRBJ1-5; D remains unclear. This CDR3 region has 15 residues. The ends were cut back, 4 bases at V and 0 bases at J, with 11 bases in the middle. From germline, CDR1 is SGHRS and CDR2 YFSETQ.

The gene calls are TRBV6-1 and TRBJ1-2; 10 bases align to TRBD1. Germline V CDR1 and CDR2: MNHNS, SASEGT. Trimming removed 7 bases from V and 2 bases from J; junction bases left unmatched: 7. This CDR3 contains 15 residues. The CDR3 nucleotides are TGTGCCAGCATTATGCCGGGACAGGGGAACTATGGCTACACCTTC. This sequence encodes CASIMPGQGNYGYTF.

This clone was found once. Written as DNA, the CDR3 is TGCAGCGTTGTGGAACAGGTCAATCAGCCCCAGCATTTT. Translated: CSVVEQVNQPQHF. The chain is built from TRBV29-1 and TRBJ1-5; TRBD1 is a possible D gene (5 bases). V was clipped by 4 bases and J by 3 bases, with 10 bases between them. This CDR3 spans 13 amino acids. The germline V gene encodes CDR1 SQVTM and CDR2 ANQGSEA.

This rearrangement joins TRBV7-8 to TRBJ1-6; the D gene is possibly TRBD1 (6 bases). Germline V gene lookup returns CDR1 SGHVS and CDR2 FQNEAQ. Trimming shortened V by 1 base and J by 3 bases, and 10 bases separated the two germline ends. This CDR3 has 16 residues. CDR3 coding DNA: TGTGCCAGCAGCTTAGAGGGGGAAGTCTATAATTCACCCCTCCACTTT. Translated, it gives CASSLEGEVYNSPLHF. Full variable domain (missing parts from reference TRBV7-8 and TRBJ1-6): GAGVSQSPRYKVAKRGQDVALRCDPISGHVSLFWYQQALGQGPEFLTYFQNEAQLDKSGLPSDRFFAERPEGSVSTLKIQRTQQEDSAVYLCASSLEGEVYNSPLHFGNGTRLTVT.

This chain links TRBV5-4 with TRBJ1-2, with D perhaps TRBD1 (5 bases). Germline CDR1 reads SGHNT; CDR2 reads YYREEE (reference sequence). The CDR3 extends over 15 amino acids. V was cut by 0 bases and J by 3 bases, with 12 bases left in between. DNA of the CDR3: TGTGCCAGCAGCTTGGATTGGGCGGGGGACTATGGCTACACCTTC. Residues: CASSLDWAGDYGYTF.

The chain links TRBV2 to TRBJ2-5; 8 nucleotides match TRBD2. The V segment lost 7 bases and the J segment 5 bases; nucleotides outside the gene matches: 9. The CDR3 length is 14 residues. CDR1 and CDR2 from the germline V gene are SNHLY and FYNNEI. CDR3 in amino acids: CASTVAGGPETQYF. In nucleotides, the CDR3 is TGTGCCAGCACCGTGGCGGGAGGACCGGAGACCCAGTACTTC.

This chain joins TRBV12-5 and TRBJ2-3, with D maybe TRBD2 (5 bases). Per the germline V gene, CDR1 is LGHNT and CDR2 is FRNRAP. The CDR3 has 13 amino acids. Trimming shortened V by 4 bases and J by 6 bases, and 11 bases separated the two germline ends. The CDR3 region has the DNA TGTGCTAGTGGTTCCTCGGGGTCGGATACGCAGTATTTT. Protein: CASGSSGSDTQYF.

This chain uses TRBV19 with TRBJ2-1; the match to TRBD2 covers 7 bases. Germline loops: CDR1 LNHDA, CDR2 SQIVND (reference sequence). This CDR3 comprises 14 residues. With 10 bases clipped from V and 3 bases from J, the junction kept 9 bases outside the gene matches. This CDR3 is CATKAGYFYNEQFF. The CDR3 DNA reads as TGTGCCACGAAAGCGGGATATTTCTACAATGAGCAGTTCTTC.

The chain combines TRBV5-1 with TRBJ1-5, with TRBD1 identical over 12 bases. J lost 6 bases, V lost 2 bases, and 6 bases had no gene match. Germline CDR1 reads SGHRS; CDR2 reads YFSETQ. CDR3 length: 16 amino acids. The CDR3: CASSFSGQGAGQPQHF. Here the CDR3 DNA reads TGCGCCAGCAGCTTCTCGGGACAGGGGGCAGGTCAGCCCCAGCATTTT.

The rearrangement joins TRBV2 to TRBJ1-1; 9 nucleotides align to TRBD1. The trim removed 6 bases at V and 0 bases at J, leaving 8 bases unmatched. The CDR3 is 16 residues long. Germline loops: CDR1 SNHLY, CDR2 FYNNEI. The CDR3 loop is CASRPTGGGMNTEAFF. The CDR3 DNA follows: TGTGCCAGCAGACCGACAGGGGGTGGCATGAACACTGAAGCTTTCTTT.

The rearrangement links TRBV7-8 to TRBJ2-6; no clear D gene. CDR1 SGHVS and CDR2 FQNEAQ come from the germline V gene. The CDR3 has 12 amino acids. The germline V and J ends were trimmed by 3 bases and 16 bases, with 13 bases remaining between them. CDR3 in DNA: TGTGCCAGCAGCTTTATTGGGCGAGGTCTGACTTTC. Residues: CASSFIGRGLTF.